This TCR beta chain was identified during a study of identical twins. One entry per CDR3 protein results from TCRdb running MiXCR on the 5' RACE reads. The sample has more than 600,000 distinct CDR3 sequences, roughly 18% seen once; the top ten hold around 13%. This CDR3 contains 13 residues. V shed 6 bases and J shed 8 bases, with 15 bases lying between them. Germline V gene sequence: CDR1 SGHRS, CDR2 YFSETQ. These data also formed part of another study, on T cells expressing NK-cell markers.

The origin of this receptor is a woman younger than 35 in good health. V gene TRBV5-1 combines with J gene TRBJ2-1; no definite D call. The sequenced material came from PBMCs. CDR3 protein: CASTRPGNHEQFF. DNA for the CDR3: TGCGCCAGCACCAGGCCCGGAAACCATGAGCAGTTCTTC.